The rows below give T cell receptor beta chains drawn from one sample of a study of Ad26.COV2.S vaccination and SARS-CoV-2 variants. The protocol was immunoSEQ multiplex PCR, while the TCRdb copy is restricted to in-frame clones and leaves out a portion. The sample contains some 290,000 clones, roughly 86% of which appear only once. Sequencing was performed on peripheral blood, taken in a trial of Ad26.COV2.S vaccine versus placebo. These receptors all stem from a person between 18 and 65 years old who received the Ad26.COV2.S COVID-19 vaccine or a placebo. The CDR3 runs from the conserved cysteine through the conserved F or W. D genes are given only for firm matches. For some rows the clone size is stated as once, few or many, or as a class when expanded; others skip it.

>.|TRBV6-5|TRBJ1-2|TRBD1
CASSYLTGVGYGYTF
TGTGCCAGCAGTTACCTCACAGGGGTGGGCTATGGCTACACCTTC
>.|TRBV9|TRBJ1-2|.
CASSVVSSFSHRYTF
TGTGCCAGCAGCGTAGTTTCCAGCTTTTCACATAGGTACACCTTC
>few|TRBV3-1/TRBV3-2|TRBJ2-1|.
CASSQDKFFNEQFF
TGTGCCAGCAGCCAAGATAAGTTCTTCAATGAGCAGTTCTTC
>.|TRBV30|TRBJ2-7|TRBD1
CAWSPKTGGTYEQYF
TGTGCCTGGAGTCCTAAGACAGGGGGTACCTACGAGCAGTACTTC
>.|TRBV9|TRBJ2-1|.
CASSAARRPLGNEQFF
TGTGCCAGCAGCGCAGCCCGGAGGCCCCTAGGCAATGAGCAGTTCTTC
>.|TRBV2|TRBJ2-4|.
CASLRDPGAKNIQYF
TGTGCCAGCCTCCGGGACCCTGGAGCCAAAAACATTCAGTACTTC
>.|TRBV6-2/TRBV6-3|TRBJ1-2|.
CASSDGADYGYTF
TGTGCCAGCAGCGACGGGGCAGACTATGGCTACACCTTC
>.|TRBV5-6|TRBJ2-1|.
CASSLWGQSYNEQFF
TGTGCCAGCAGCTTGTGGGGGCAATCCTACAATGAGCAGTTCTTC
>.|TRBV6-5|TRBJ2-5|TRBD1
CASSRRTGGQETQYF
TGTGCCAGCAGTCGTCGGACAGGGGGGCAAGAGACCCAGTACTTC
>.|TRBV9|TRBJ2-1|.
CASSVEGPRNEQFF
TGTGCCAGCAGCGTAGAAGGCCCCCGGAATGAGCAGTTCTTC
>few|TRBV5-6|TRBJ1-3|TRBD1
CASSWGTGSGNTIYF
TGTGCCAGCAGCTGGGGGACAGGGAGTGGAAACACCATATATTTT
>.|TRBV24-1|TRBJ2-1|TRBD1
CATSDHLSTGGQCNEQFF
TGTGCCACCAGTGACCACCTCAGTACAGGGGGTCAGTGCAATGAGCAGTTCTTC
>.|TRBV5-1|TRBJ2-7|TRBD2
CASSLDPLAGSYEQYF
TGCGCCAGCAGCTTGGACCCCTTAGCGGGGTCCTACGAGCAGTACTTC
>.|TRBV11-1|TRBJ2-7|.
CASSLTGNSYEQYF
TGTGCCAGCAGCCTGACAGGTAACTCCTACGAGCAGTACTTC
>.|TRBV2|TRBJ1-2|.
CASSEKGGPPPF
TGTGCCAGCAGTGAAAAGGGAGGACCGCCTCCCTTC
>.|TRBV10-3|TRBJ2-1|TRBD2
CAISGSGGLTYNEQFF
TGTGCCATCAGTGGATCGGGGGGGCTTACCTACAATGAGCAGTTCTTC
>.|TRBV5-1|TRBJ2-7|TRBD1
CASRPGTGAYEQYF
TGCGCCAGCAGACCTGGGACAGGAGCCTACGAGCAGTACTTC
>.|TRBV6-5|TRBJ2-2|TRBD1
CASSYPGTGITGELFF
TGTGCCAGCAGTTACCCCGGGACAGGGATCACCGGGGAGCTGTTTTTT
>.|TRBV29-1|TRBJ1-1|.
CSGGQFMNTEAFF
TGCAGCGGAGGACAGTTCATGAACACTGAAGCTTTCTTT
>.|TRBV2|TRBJ1-5|.
CASSKGGQPQHF
TGTGCCAGCAGTAAAGGGGGTCAGCCCCAGCATTTT
>.|TRBV10-3|TRBJ1-5|TRBD1
CAISEETGGSQPQHF
TGTGCCATCAGTGAGGAGACAGGGGGAAGTCAGCCCCAGCATTTT
>.|TRBV6-2/TRBV6-3|TRBJ1-1|.
CASSQSRRAFF
TGTGCCAGCAGCCAATCGCGGCGAGCTTTCTTT
>.|TRBV4-3|TRBJ1-5|TRBD1
CASSQDLPTGGIMQPQHF
TGCGCCAGCAGCCAAGATCTCCCCACAGGGGGCATCATGCAGCCCCAGCATTTT
>.|TRBV30|TRBJ1-3|TRBD1
CASLLQDRGNTIYF
TGTGCCTCGCTTCTACAGGACAGGGGAAACACCATATATTTT
>few|TRBV15|TRBJ2-6|.
CATSSGGSGANVLTF
TGTGCCACCAGCAGCGGGGGTTCTGGGGCCAACGTCCTGACTTTC
>.|TRBV4-1|TRBJ2-1|.
CASSQPYNEQFF
TGCGCCAGCAGCCAACCTTACAATGAGCAGTTCTTC
>.|TRBV7-8|TRBJ1-2|.
CASSPTRDVGGYTF
TGTGCCAGCAGCCCCACCCGGGACGTAGGAGGCTACACCTTC
>.|TRBV2|TRBJ1-6|.
CASREKGVLYNSPLHF
TGTGCCAGCAGGGAGAAGGGGGTCCTCTATAATTCACCCCTCCACTTT
>once|TRBV7-9|TRBJ1-2|.
CASSFAGPRQDYGYTF
TGTGCCAGCAGCTTCGCCGGTCCTAGGCAGGACTATGGCTACACCTTC
>.|TRBV30|TRBJ2-7|TRBD1
CAWSDRGYEQYF
TGTGCCTGGAGCGACAGGGGATACGAGCAGTACTTC
>few|TRBV12-3/TRBV12-4|TRBJ1-2|TRBD1
CASRVGQGGYTF
TGTGCCAGCCGGGTCGGACAGGGGGGCTACACCTTC
>few|TRBV10-3|TRBJ2-1|TRBD2
CAISPGLAGANNEQFF
TGTGCCATCAGCCCGGGACTAGCGGGGGCCAACAATGAGCAGTTCTTC
>.|TRBV9|TRBJ2-2|TRBD1
CASSAQGLSTGELFF
TGTGCCAGCAGCGCACAGGGGTTGAGCACCGGGGAGCTGTTTTTT
>.|TRBV7-9|TRBJ2-7|TRBD1
CASSPKDRGQYF
TGTGCCAGCAGCCCTAAGGACAGGGGGCAGTACTTC
>.|TRBV6-5|TRBJ1-5|TRBD1
CASRRDRGGEQPQHF
TGTGCCAGCAGAAGGGACAGGGGAGGGGAACAGCCCCAGCATTTT
>.|TRBV5-1|TRBJ2-5|.
CASSRAGRNQETQYF
TGCGCCAGCAGCAGGGCCGGACGGAACCAAGAGACCCAGTACTTC
>.|TRBV30|TRBJ1-6|.
CAWSVQGRDNSPLHF
TGTGCCTGGAGTGTACAGGGCAGGGATAATTCACCCCTCCACTTT
>.|TRBV7-2|TRBJ1-5|.
CASSPRGGFSNQPQHF
TGTGCCAGCAGCCCGCGGGGGGGGTTTAGCAATCAGCCCCAGCATTTT